The clone carrying this T cell receptor beta chain was counted a single time. Treatment indicated: roughly 20 received Ad26.COV2.S at low or high dose, single or two shots; about 5 received placebo; per-sample allocation not given. Day 63 after the first vaccine or placebo injection was the time point for sampling. An Ad26 vector expressing Wuhan-strain SARS-CoV-2 spike constituted the vaccine. Clones were sequenced by immunoSEQ multiplex PCR, and TCRdb holds only the in-frame ones, with some missing. The data hold about 350,000 clones, with roughly 81% observed a single time. This specimen comes from a study of Ad26.COV2.S vaccination and SARS-CoV-2 variants. The source is a person aged 18 to 65 who received the Ad26.COV2.S COVID-19 vaccine or a placebo. The sample consisted of peripheral blood, taken in a trial of Ad26.COV2.S vaccine versus placebo.

CDR3 amino acids: CASGQGLSANEQFF. The CDR3 DNA follows: TGCGCCAGCGGGCAGGGCCTTTCGGCAAATGAGCAGTTCTTC. V gene TRBV4-1 combines with J gene TRBJ2-1; possibly TRBD1 for D (5 bases). CDR3 length: 14 residues. Trimming pared 8 bases from V and 7 bases from J, leaving 18 bases between. Germline CDR1 and CDR2: MGHRA and YSYEKL.